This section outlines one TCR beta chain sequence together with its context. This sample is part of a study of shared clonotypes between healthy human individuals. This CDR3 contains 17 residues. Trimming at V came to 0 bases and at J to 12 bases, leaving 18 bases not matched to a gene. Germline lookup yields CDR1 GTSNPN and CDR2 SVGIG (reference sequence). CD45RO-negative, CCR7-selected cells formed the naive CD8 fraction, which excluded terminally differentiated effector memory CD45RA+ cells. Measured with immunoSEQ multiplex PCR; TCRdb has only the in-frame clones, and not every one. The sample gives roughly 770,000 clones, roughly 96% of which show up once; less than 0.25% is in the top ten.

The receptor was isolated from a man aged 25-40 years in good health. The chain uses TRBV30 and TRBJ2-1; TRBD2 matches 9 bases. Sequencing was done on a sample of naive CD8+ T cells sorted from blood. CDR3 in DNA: TGTGCCTGGAGTGTTCTTCCATCCGAGGCTAGCGGGATAGGGCAGTTCTTC. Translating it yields CAWSVLPSEASGIGQFF.